This is a list of T cell receptor beta chains from one sample in a study of cytomegalovirus exposure and HLA in healthy donors. Some clones are missing from TCRdb's copy, which holds only in-frame ones; the method was immunoSEQ multiplex PCR. The table includes some 170,000 clones, roughly nine tenths detected once. The sample was PBMCs. These TCRs come from a woman in her thirties in good health and CMV-seronegative. Both conserved end residues are part of each CDR3. The order of the fields is J gene, D gene, V gene, CDR3 protein. D genes are given only for firm matches.

>TRBJ2-5|NA|TRBV5-1
CASSLSPLGARETQYF
>TRBJ2-3|NA|TRBV9
CASSVDSGGPTDTQYF
>TRBJ2-3|TRBD2|TRBV28
CASRGLAGLLSTDTQYF
>TRBJ2-5|TRBD2|TRBV5-1
CASGLAGGQETQYF
>TRBJ2-1|TRBD1|TRBV29-1
CSVGSRGRDEQFF
>TRBJ2-7|TRBD1|TRBV5-1
CASSLRTGEGEQYF
>TRBJ1-2|NA|TRBV4-1
CASSQAETLNYGYTF
>TRBJ1-1|NA|TRBV11-3
CASSLVGLTEAFF
>TRBJ1-6|TRBD1|TRBV2
CASSGHPPGQGAPRGSPLHF
>TRBJ2-7|TRBD1|TRBV7-9
CASSSHRGLGTYEQYF
>TRBJ1-3|NA|TRBV6-1
CASSEAHRGSPSGNTIYF
>TRBJ1-5|NA|TRBV29-1
CSVRGEGQPQHF
>TRBJ2-1|NA|TRBV14
CASSQPSGVALHNEQFF
>TRBJ2-3|NA|TRBV9
CASSVGGSRGSTQYF
>TRBJ1-2|TRBD1|TRBV25-1
CASSPLDRAANYGYPF
>TRBJ1-2|TRBD1|TRBV6-1
CASSEFTPGQGYGYTF
>TRBJ2-6|NA|TRBV19
CASRKGETGANVLTF
>TRBJ1-2|TRBD1|TRBV5-1
CASSLETGGGGYTF
>TRBJ1-2|NA|TRBV27
CASSPDPYRGYPF
>TRBJ1-1|NA|TRBV7-9
CASSPGGRESEAFF
>TRBJ2-7|TRBD1|TRBV2
CASRGQGANEQYF
>TRBJ2-5|TRBD1|TRBV29-1
CSGRSGTGLGETQYF
>TRBJ1-4|NA|TRBV5-1
CASSSTPGAGEKLFF
>TRBJ1-1|NA|TRBV9
CASSVTPGIAEAFF
>TRBJ2-2|TRBD2|TRBV5-1
CASGVIAGAGELFF
>NA|NA|TRBV5-1
CASSLANGGSYEQYF